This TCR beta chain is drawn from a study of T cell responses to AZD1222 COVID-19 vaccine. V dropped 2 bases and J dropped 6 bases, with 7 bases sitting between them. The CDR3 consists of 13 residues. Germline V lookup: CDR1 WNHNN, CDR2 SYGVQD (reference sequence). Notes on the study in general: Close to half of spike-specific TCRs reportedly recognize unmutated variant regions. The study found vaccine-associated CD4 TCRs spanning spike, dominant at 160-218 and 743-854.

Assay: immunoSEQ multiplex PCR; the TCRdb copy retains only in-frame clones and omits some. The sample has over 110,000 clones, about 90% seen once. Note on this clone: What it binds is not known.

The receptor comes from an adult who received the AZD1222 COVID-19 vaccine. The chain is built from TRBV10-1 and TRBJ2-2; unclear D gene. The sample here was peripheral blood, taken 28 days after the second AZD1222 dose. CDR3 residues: CASSEIRAGELFF. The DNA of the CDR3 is TGCGCCAGCAGTGAGATCCGTGCCGGGGAGCTGTTTTTT.